The 20 T cell receptor beta chains below were found in one sample sequenced in a study of shared clonotypes between healthy human individuals. TCRdb keeps only in-frame clones here, not all; method: immunoSEQ multiplex PCR. Here the sample spans roughly 1,500,000 clones, around 98% being singletons. The sequencing sample was made of naive CD4+ T cells sorted from blood. Specified subset: CD45RA+ positively selected. The receptors here all came from a man aged 25-45 years in good health.

The chain couples TRBV11-2 to TRBJ2-7, with D perhaps matching TRBD1 or TRBD2 (5 bases each). The CDR3 covers 13 residues. Between the trimmed V and J ends, which lost 0 bases and 7 bases, there was a span of 10 bases. CDR1 is SGHAT, CDR2 FQNNGV, per germline. DNA for the CDR3: TGTGCCAGCAGCTTAGATTATGAGGGGGAGCAGTACTTC. Its protein is CASSLDYEGEQYF.

V usage is TRBV5-1 and J usage is TRBJ2-1; 9 bases map to TRBD2. Per the germline V gene, CDR1 is SGHRS and CDR2 is YFSETQ. The CDR3 length is 16 residues. With 0 bases clipped from V and 6 bases from J, the junction kept 7 bases outside the gene matches. The CDR3 bases are TGCGCCAGCAGCTTGGCAGGGACTAGCTACGGCAATGAGCAGTTCTTC. This encodes CASSLAGTSYGNEQFF.

The chain couples TRBV18 to TRBJ2-3; TRBD2 matches 13 bases. The ends lost 3 bases at V and 0 bases at J; junction bases unmatched: 15. This CDR3 comprises 21 residues. The germline CDR1 and CDR2 sequences are KGHSH and LQKENI. This CDR3 is CASSPLLTSGRLSHSTDTQYF. CDR3 DNA sequence: TGTGCCAGCTCACCCCTACTGACTAGCGGGAGGCTTTCTCACAGCACAGATACGCAGTATTTT.

The CDR3: CASSQGTGDRAGYTF. The CDR3, as DNA: TGCGCCAGCAGCCAAGGGACGGGGGACAGGGCTGGCTACACCTTC. The chain has TRBV4-3 and TRBJ1-2, with 9 bases fitting TRBD1. Losses at the gene ends were 1 base for V and 7 bases for J; bases not matched to a gene: 7. The germline V gene encodes CDR1 LGHNA and CDR2 YSLEER. The CDR3 totals 15 residues.

V and J are TRBV11-2 and TRBJ1-5; D unclear. Germline assignment: CDR1 SGHAT and CDR2 FQNNGV. This CDR3 is built from 13 residues. Trimming took 1 base from V and 4 from J, leaving 5 bases between them. CDR3 residues: CASSLAVNQPQHF. CDR3 nucleotide sequence: TGTGCCAGCAGCTTAGCGGTGAATCAGCCCCAGCATTTT. Variable domain in full (rest from reference TRBV11-2 and TRBJ1-5): EAGVAQSPRYKIIEKRQSVAFWCNPISGHATLYWYQQILGQGPKLLIQFQNNGVVDDSQLPKDRFSAERLKGVDSTLKIQPAKLEDSAVYLCASSLAVNQPQHFGDGTRLSIL.

V is TRBV15 and J is TRBJ2-7, with D possibly being TRBD2 (6 bases). The V end was cut by 0 bases, the J end by 3 bases, with 15 bases between. This CDR3 region has 16 residues. Germline V gives CDR1 LNHNV, CDR2 YYDKDF (reference sequence). CDR3 sequence (DNA): TGTGCCACCAGCAGAGATCTTGCGGGGAAGGGCTACGAGCAGTACTTC. Translated: CATSRDLAGKGYEQYF.

Points on this clone: The same CDR3 is also encoded by other DNA sequences in this sample. The chain employs TRBV6-5 and TRBJ2-7; D remains unclear. Per germline, CDR1 MNHEY and CDR2 SVGAGI. The CDR3 has 11 amino acids. Trimming cost V 6 bases and J 3 bases, with 6 bases left between them. The CDR3: CASSNLYEQYF. The CDR3 DNA reads as TGTGCCAGCAGCAACCTCTACGAGCAGTACTTC.

The chain has TRBV6-6 and TRBJ2-2; 8 bases are a match to TRBD2. This CDR3 is 15 amino acids long. Germline CDR1 MNHNY, CDR2 SVGAGI (reference sequence). The trim removed 6 bases at V and 5 bases at J, leaving 8 bases unmatched. In nucleotides, the CDR3 is TGTGCCAGCAGGGAGGGACTAGAACTTACCGGGGAGCTGTTTTTT. Its protein is CASREGLELTGELFF.

This chain connects TRBV18 to TRBJ2-2; a weak D match, TRBD2 (6 bases). This CDR3 contains 16 residues. Germline V gives CDR1 KGHSH, CDR2 LQKENI. V was shortened by 4 bases and J by 4 bases, with 16 bases between the two germline ends. CDR3 DNA: TGTGCCAGCTCACTGACGGGACTTAGAATCACCGGGGAGCTGTTTTTT. It encodes CASSLTGLRITGELFF.

This chain uses TRBV27 with TRBJ1-5; D uncertain. Germline V gene lookup returns CDR1 MNHEY and CDR2 SMNVEV (reference sequence). Trimming removed 5 bases at V and 0 bases at J, with 11 bases between. CDR3 length: 15 amino acids. CDR3 loop: CASSPGDYSNQPQHF. As DNA, the CDR3 is TGTGCCAGCAGTCCTGGAGATTATAGCAATCAGCCCCAGCATTTT.

This chain connects TRBV5-1 to TRBJ2-2; 9 positions agree with TRBD2. CDR3 length: 15 amino acids. V shed 5 bases and J 2 bases; nucleotides not matched to a gene: 4. Looked up from germline, CDR1 is SGHRS and CDR2 is YFSETQ. The CDR3 region is CASRTSGPNTGELFF. CDR3 DNA: TGCGCCAGCAGAACTAGCGGGCCCAACACCGGGGAGCTGTTTTTT.

The chain carries TRBV10-1 and TRBJ2-7; TRBD2 matches 7 bases. J was trimmed by 3 bases and V by 8 bases; bases with no gene match: 10. Germline V lookup: CDR1 WNHNN, CDR2 SYGVQD (reference sequence). The length of the CDR3 is 14 residues. In DNA form, the CDR3 reads TGCGCCAGCCGCGGGGGAGAGCGGGTCTACGAGCAGTACTTC. Its translation is CASRGGERVYEQYF.

The J gene is TRBJ2-1, the V gene TRBV20-1; 11 bases line up with TRBD2. The CDR3 sequence is 11 residues long. Germline V gene data show CDR1 as DFQATT and CDR2 as SNEGSKA (reference sequence). J was trimmed by 16 bases and V by 6 bases; bases with no gene match: 8. The CDR3 bases are TGCAGTGCGGTAACTAGCGGGAGCACATTCTTC. Amino acid sequence: CSAVTSGSTFF.

The V and J genes are TRBV7-2 and TRBJ2-3; 9 nucleotides match TRBD2. Germline V gene sequence: CDR1 SGHTA, CDR2 FQGNSA. V dropped 5 bases and J dropped 5; count of bases not matched to a gene: 8. The CDR3 has 15 amino acids. The CDR3 bases are TGTGCCAGCAGCGAGACTAGCGGAGCTAAAGATACGCAGTATTTT. Translating it yields CASSETSGAKDTQYF.

The chain uses TRBV2 and TRBJ1-4; D possibly corresponds to TRBD1 (5 bases). In germline, CDR1 is SNHLY, CDR2 FYNNEI. This CDR3 region has 13 residues. V lost 8 bases and J lost 7, with 14 bases in between. The DNA of the CDR3 is TGTGCCAGCCGCCTTTGGGGGTTTGAAAAACTGTTTTTT. Residues: CASRLWGFEKLFF. Using reference TRBV2 and TRBJ1-4 for the parts outside the CDR3, the full variable domain is EPEVTQTPSHQVTQMGQEVILRCVPISNHLYFYWYRQILGQKVEFLVSFYNNEISEKSEIFDDQFSVERPDGSNFTLKIRSTKLEDSAMYFCASRLWGFEKLFFGSGTQLSVL.

The chain joins TRBV7-3 to TRBJ2-7; D is possibly TRBD2 (5 bases). This CDR3 contains 15 residues. Trimming removed 5 bases from V and 2 bases from J, with 16 bases in between. Germline V gives CDR1 SGHTA, CDR2 FQGTGA. CDR3 DNA sequence: TGTGCCAGCAGCCAGAGCGGCGACCCAACCTACGAGCAGTACTTC. The encoded protein is CASSQSGDPTYEQYF.

The chain recombines TRBV7-3 with TRBJ1-1; tentatively, D is TRBD1 (6 bases). CDR3 size: 15 residues. The germline V gene encodes CDR1 SGHTA and CDR2 FQGTGA. Trimming stripped 2 bases from V and 1 base from J, with 11 bases between. This CDR3 is CASSLQGIANTEAFF. Written as DNA, the CDR3 is TGTGCCAGCAGCTTACAGGGGATCGCGAACACTGAAGCTTTCTTT.

This rearrangement joins TRBV27 to TRBJ2-7, with 8 bases identical to TRBD2. Germline lookup yields CDR1 MNHEY and CDR2 SMNVEV (reference sequence). The CDR3 covers 14 residues. Trimming cost V 10 bases and J 3 bases; bases outside gene matches: 11. CDR3 loop: CATSRAGGLYEQYF. CDR3 nucleotides: TGTGCCACCTCCAGGGCGGGAGGCCTCTACGAGCAGTACTTC.

With respect to this clone: The sample contains more than one DNA sequence encoding this CDR3. The chain has TRBV29-1 and TRBJ2-1, with 10 bases that match TRBD2. Trimming took 4 bases from V and 4 from J; bases not matched to a gene: 1. Germline V lookup: CDR1 SQVTM, CDR2 ANQGSEA. CDR3 size: 13 residues. CDR3: CSVGTSGYNEQFF. CDR3 coding DNA: TGCAGCGTTGGGACTAGCGGTTACAATGAGCAGTTCTTC.

This clone has just one count. The CDR3 spells CASSLSGTAGQYF. In DNA, the CDR3 is TGTGCCAGCAGCTTAAGCGGGACAGCTGGGCAGTACTTC. This chain uses TRBV7-9 with TRBJ2-7; D possibly uses TRBD1 or TRBD2 (7 bases each). This CDR3 is built from 13 residues. Germline V gene sequence: CDR1 SEHNR, CDR2 FQNEAQ (reference sequence). V was shortened by 2 bases and J by 9 bases, with 14 bases between the two germline ends.